Listed below are T cell receptor beta chains from one sample, sequenced in a study of T cell responses to AZD1222 COVID-19 vaccine. TCRdb's copy holds only in-frame clones and misses some; the assay was immunoSEQ multiplex PCR. The sample lists around 110,000 clones, around 90% occurring once. Sample: peripheral blood, taken 28 days after the second AZD1222 dose. All receptors derive from an adult who received the AZD1222 COVID-19 vaccine. CDR3s include the opening cysteine and the closing phenylalanine or tryptophan. Each record gives: J gene, V gene, clone size, D gene, CDR3 protein, CDR3 DNA. D genes are given only for firm matches. Expanded clones are given a class, and other clones once, few, many or no size at all.

>TRBJ1-6|TRBV4-1|few|-
CASSQAAGPPLHF
TGCGCCAGCAGCCAAGCGGCGGGCCCACCCCTCCACTTT
>TRBJ2-7|TRBV6-5|-|TRBD2
CASSSGTSAYEQYF
TGTGCCAGCAGTTCCGGGACTAGCGCTTACGAGCAGTACTTC
>TRBJ2-1|TRBV30|-|-
CAWSVLSNEQFF
TGTGCCTGGAGTGTTCTTAGCAATGAGCAGTTCTTC
>TRBJ1-1|TRBV24-1|once|-
CATSQNTEAFF
TGTGCCACCAGTCAGAACACTGAAGCTTTCTTT
>TRBJ2-7|TRBV6-5|-|-
CATDPTGPTYEQYF
TGTGCCACCGATCCCACGGGACCCACCTACGAGCAGTACTTC
>TRBJ1-2|TRBV4-1|-|-
CASSYPGTTNYGYTF
TGCGCCAGCAGCTACCCCGGGACAACTAACTATGGCTACACCTTC
>TRBJ1-1|TRBV30|-|-
CAWSREGRKTEAFF
TGTGCCTGGAGTCGCGAGGGCAGGAAGACTGAAGCTTTCTTT
>TRBJ1-1|TRBV2|-|-
CASSAGTEAFF
TGTGCCAGCAGTGCGGGCACTGAAGCTTTCTTT
>TRBJ2-7|TRBV19|-|-
CASSIVQGRGYEQYF
TGTGCCAGTAGTATAGTGCAGGGCAGAGGGTACGAGCAGTACTTC
>TRBJ2-7|TRBV13|once|-
CASSLGRDPYEQYF
TGTGCCAGCAGCTTAGGCAGGGACCCCTACGAGCAGTACTTC
>TRBJ2-7|TRBV6-1|-|TRBD1
CASSDNRGEQYF
TGTGCCAGCAGTGACAACAGGGGCGAGCAGTACTTC
>TRBJ2-1|TRBV19|-|-
CASSWGYEQFF
TGTGCCAGTAGTTGGGGGTATGAGCAGTTCTTC
>TRBJ1-1|TRBV4-2|-|-
CASSQDSSRNTEAFF
TGTGCCAGCAGCCAAGACTCGTCCCGGAACACTGAAGCTTTCTTT
>TRBJ1-2|TRBV19|-|TRBD1
CASSMTGNYGYTF
TGTGCCAGTAGTATGACAGGGAACTATGGCTACACCTTC
>TRBJ2-7|TRBV9|-|TRBD1
CASSVGSDRGHYEQYF
TGTGCCAGCAGCGTCGGTTCGGACAGGGGGCACTACGAGCAGTACTTC
>TRBJ2-7|TRBV10-3|-|TRBD1
CAISEGGTGGAEQYF
TGTGCCATCAGTGAGGGGGGGACAGGGGGCGCCGAGCAGTACTTC
>TRBJ1-2|TRBV6-5|-|-
CASSYSGRTYGYTF
TGTGCCAGCAGTTACTCCGGCAGAACCTATGGCTACACCTTC
>TRBJ1-3|TRBV6-5|-|-
CASRVGTSGNTIYF
TGTGCCAGCAGGGTTGGGACCTCTGGAAACACCATATATTTT
>TRBJ2-2|TRBV5-1|-|-
CASSQRTFANTGELFF
TGCGCCAGCAGCCAAAGGACATTCGCGAACACCGGGGAGCTGTTTTTT
>TRBJ1-5|TRBV30|-|-
CAWSTRNQPQHF
TGTGCCTGGAGTACCCGCAATCAGCCCCAGCATTTT
>TRBJ1-2|TRBV10-3|-|-
CAISDRTANYGYTF
TGTGCCATCAGTGATAGGACGGCTAACTATGGCTACACCTTC
>TRBJ2-7|TRBV13|-|-
CASSLGYVGSYEQYF
TGTGCCAGCAGCCTAGGGTACGTAGGGTCCTACGAGCAGTACTTC
>TRBJ2-7|TRBV5-5|-|-
CASSLGTVVYEQYF
TGTGCCAGCAGCTTAGGGACGGTTGTCTACGAGCAGTACTTC
>TRBJ1-1|TRBV5-1|-|-
CASSGANTEAFF
TGCGCCAGCAGTGGGGCGAACACTGAAGCTTTCTTT
>TRBJ1-1|TRBV6-5|-|-
CASSYRPSRSGTEAFF
TGTGCCAGCAGTTACCGACCTTCTCGGTCGGGCACTGAAGCTTTCTTT
>TRBJ1-5|TRBV19|-|TRBD1
CASSILGDSLNQPQHF
TGTGCCAGTAGTATCCTCGGGGACAGCCTCAATCAGCCCCAGCATTTT
>TRBJ1-5|TRBV6-5|-|TRBD1
CASSPQGRSNQPQHF
TGTGCCAGCAGTCCACAGGGGCGAAGCAATCAGCCCCAGCATTTT
>TRBJ2-7|TRBV28|-|TRBD1
CASSFRGRLSYEQYF
TGTGCCAGCAGTTTTAGGGGGCGATTGTCCTACGAGCAGTACTTC
>TRBJ1-5|TRBV27|-|-
CASSLSRGAGNQPQHF
TGTGCCAGCAGTTTATCGAGGGGAGCTGGCAATCAGCCCCAGCATTTT
>TRBJ1-2|TRBV10-3|once|-
CAIYREGYGYTF
TGTGCCATTTACAGGGAAGGCTATGGCTACACCTTC
>TRBJ1-3|TRBV5-4|-|TRBD1
CASSFRGGSGNTIYF
TGTGCCAGCAGCTTCAGGGGGGGCTCTGGAAACACCATATATTTT
>TRBJ1-1|TRBV30|-|-
CAWSVKSATEAFF
TGTGCCTGGAGTGTAAAATCCGCTACTGAAGCTTTCTTT
>TRBJ2-7|TRBV3-1/TRBV3-2|-|-
CASSLATKGGEQYF
TGTGCCAGCAGCCTAGCGACCAAGGGAGGCGAGCAGTACTTC
>TRBJ1-1|TRBV28|-|-
CASSLKIGRAFF
TGTGCCAGCAGTTTAAAAATCGGACGAGCTTTCTTT
>TRBJ1-4|TRBV18|-|-
CASSVTTGSREKLFF
TGTGCCAGCTCGGTTACTACGGGGTCCAGGGAAAAACTGTTTTTT
>TRBJ2-3|TRBV19|-|-
CASRPGSSTDTQYF
TGTGCCAGTAGGCCAGGTTCTAGCACAGATACGCAGTATTTT